These T cell receptor beta chains were read from a single sample in a study of blood T cell repertoires in COVID-19. Clones were sequenced by immunoSEQ multiplex PCR, and TCRdb holds only the in-frame ones, with some missing. This table holds a few hundred thousand clones, around 84% found once. Specimen: PBMCs or T cells enriched from blood (not recorded which). The receptors come from a woman aged 45 to 65 who had been exposed to COVID-19. Both conserved end residues are part of each CDR3. D genes are given only for firm matches. Rows may omit the clone size; those that give it use once, few, many or a size class.

V gene,J gene,clone size,D gene,CDR3 protein,CDR3 DNA
TRBV3-1/TRBV3-2,TRBJ1-2,-,TRBD1,CASSPLNQQGPPYGYTF,TGTGCCAGCAGCCCTCTGAACCAACAGGGGCCACCCTATGGCTACACCTTC
TRBV2,TRBJ1-4,-,-,CASSDSGKTNEKLFF,TGTGCCAGCAGTGATTCCGGGAAGACTAATGAAAAACTGTTTTTT
TRBV5-1,TRBJ1-1,-,TRBD1,CASSARQGGTEAFF,TGCGCCAGCAGCGCACGACAGGGGGGCACTGAAGCTTTCTTT
TRBV7-9,TRBJ1-1,-,-,CASRVPGRDTEAFF,TGTGCCAGCAGAGTTCCAGGGCGCGACACTGAAGCTTTCTTT
TRBV18,TRBJ2-5,-,TRBD1,CASSPPGQGAQETQYF,TGTGCCAGCTCACCCCCGGGACAGGGGGCTCAAGAGACCCAGTACTTC
TRBV5-4,TRBJ2-2,-,TRBD1,CASSRGQGWTGELFF,TGTGCCAGCAGCCGAGGACAGGGTTGGACCGGGGAGCTGTTTTTT
TRBV27,TRBJ1-5,-,-,CASSLLPGQPQHF,TGTGCCAGCAGTTTATTGCCGGGACAGCCCCAGCATTTT
TRBV18,TRBJ1-1,once,-,CASSREGDTEAFF,TGTGCCAGCTCAAGGGAGGGAGACACTGAAGCTTTCTTT
TRBV6-5,TRBJ1-4,few,-,CASSSGGGEKLFF,TGTGCCAGCAGTTCCGGGGGAGGTGAAAAACTGTTTTTT
TRBV6-2/TRBV6-3,TRBJ1-2,-,TRBD1,CASSYSKTSPQGVGGYTF,TGTGCCAGCAGTTACTCGAAAACATCCCCGCAGGGGGTAGGTGGCTACACCTTC
TRBV12-3/TRBV12-4,TRBJ2-7,-,-,CASSPGNEQYF,TGTGCCAGCAGTCCAGGGAACGAGCAGTACTTC
TRBV10-1,TRBJ2-1,once,-,CASSENIMLANSYNEQFF,TGCGCCAGCAGTGAGAATATTATGCTAGCGAACTCCTACAATGAGCAGTTCTTC
TRBV5-1,TRBJ2-3,-,-,CASSRGAKDTQYF,TGCGCCAGCAGCCGGGGGGCCAAAGATACGCAGTATTTT
TRBV30,TRBJ2-4,-,-,CAWNSLGGPIQYF,TGTGCCTGGAATAGTTTGGGGGGGCCCATTCAGTACTTC
TRBV18,TRBJ1-2,-,TRBD1,CASSGDRRYGYTF,TGTGCCAGCTCAGGGGACAGACGGTATGGCTACACCTTC
TRBV5-1,TRBJ2-3,-,TRBD1,CATRQGGSTDTQYF,TGCGCCACCAGACAGGGCGGTAGCACAGATACGCAGTATTTT
TRBV6-1,TRBJ2-3,once,-,CASSEVQGGDTQYF,TGTGCCAGCAGTGAAGTGCAGGGTGGAGATACGCAGTATTTT
TRBV19,TRBJ2-3,-,-,CASSLTGTTDTQYF,TGTGCCAGTAGCCTAACAGGGACCACAGATACGCAGTATTTT
TRBV6-2/TRBV6-3,TRBJ2-1,-,TRBD1,CASSLEGGLYNEQFF,TGTGCCAGCAGTTTAGAAGGGGGCTTGTACAATGAGCAGTTCTTC
TRBV5-6,TRBJ1-1,-,-,CASSSLTPEAFF,TGTGCCAGCAGCTCGCTGACTCCCGAAGCTTTCTTT
TRBV5-1,TRBJ2-2,once,TRBD1,CASSVPGQGAWNTGELFF,TGCGCCAGCAGCGTCCCGGGACAGGGGGCTTGGAACACCGGGGAGCTGTTTTTT
TRBV9,TRBJ2-2,-,-,CASSPKTGRTGELFF,TGTGCCAGCAGCCCTAAGACAGGACGCACCGGGGAGCTGTTTTTT
TRBV6-5,TRBJ2-3,-,TRBD1,CASRPGQGRDTQYF,TGTGCCAGCAGGCCGGGACAGGGGCGAGATACGCAGTATTTT
TRBV7-9,TRBJ2-7,-,-,CASSFTSPSSYEQYF,TGTGCCAGCAGCTTTACGAGCCCTAGCTCCTACGAGCAGTACTTC
TRBV14,TRBJ2-1,-,TRBD2,CASSRSGGAYNEQFF,TGTGCCAGCAGCCGTAGCGGGGGGGCCTACAATGAGCAGTTCTTC
TRBV29-1,TRBJ1-1,-,-,CSVVTLAGVATEAFF,TGCAGCGTTGTAACCTTGGCCGGGGTTGCCACTGAAGCTTTCTTT
TRBV12-5,TRBJ1-1,-,-,CASGLSGSVTEAFF,TGTGCTAGTGGTTTATCAGGGTCGGTGACTGAAGCTTTCTTT
TRBV27,TRBJ1-5,-,TRBD1,CASSLTGQSNQPQHF,TGTGCCAGCAGTTTAACGGGACAGTCCAATCAGCCCCAGCATTTT
TRBV7-9,TRBJ1-4,-,-,CASSHGGTNEKLFF,TGTGCCAGCAGCCATGGCGGCACTAATGAAAAACTGTTTTTT
TRBV29-1,TRBJ1-1,-,-,CSVTPTGTEAFF,TGCAGCGTTACCCCGACAGGCACTGAAGCTTTCTTT
TRBV19,TRBJ1-1,-,-,CASSNTGNTEAFF,TGTGCCAGTAGTAATACAGGGAACACTGAAGCTTTCTTT
TRBV7-8,TRBJ2-5,-,-,CASSYSGSSATQYF,TGTGCCAGCAGCTACTCAGGAAGCTCGGCGACCCAGTACTTC
TRBV7-2,TRBJ1-1,-,-,CASSLARDSQAFF,TGTGCCAGCAGCTTAGCGCGTGACAGTCAAGCTTTCTTT
TRBV15,TRBJ2-5,-,-,CATSPPGVASGLETQYF,TGTGCCACCAGCCCCCCAGGGGTGGCTAGCGGCTTGGAGACCCAGTACTTC
TRBV30,TRBJ2-7,-,TRBD2,CAWSFPKIAGAALYEQYF,TGTGCCTGGAGTTTCCCAAAGATAGCGGGGGCCGCCCTCTACGAGCAGTACTTC
TRBV6-2/TRBV6-3,TRBJ2-7,-,TRBD2,CASSQGLAGFEYEQYF,TGTGCCAGCAGCCAAGGACTAGCGGGGTTTGAATACGAGCAGTACTTC
TRBV24-1,TRBJ2-1,-,-,CATSDTNRGGFNEQFF,TGTGCCACCAGTGATACAAACAGGGGGGGCTTCAATGAGCAGTTCTTC
TRBV27,TRBJ2-5,-,-,CASSFGGGRGETQYF,TGTGCCAGCAGTTTTGGTGGAGGGAGAGGCGAGACCCAGTACTTC
TRBV18,TRBJ2-7,-,TRBD2,CASSNYIREAYEQYF,TGTGCCAGCTCAAACTATATCCGGGAGGCCTACGAGCAGTACTTC
TRBV7-8,TRBJ1-1,-,TRBD1,CASSPETGKNTEAFF,TGTGCCAGCAGCCCCGAGACAGGGAAGAACACTGAAGCTTTCTTT
TRBV9,TRBJ2-3,-,TRBD1,CASSVGDREENTQYF,TGTGCCAGCAGCGTAGGGGACAGGGAGGAAAATACGCAGTATTTT
TRBV18,TRBJ2-5,-,TRBD1,CASSPGQKQETQYF,TGTGCCAGCTCACCGGGACAGAAGCAAGAGACCCAGTACTTC
TRBV19,TRBJ1-2,-,TRBD1,CASSPSVGTGPGYTF,TGTGCCAGTTCCCCCTCCGTAGGGACAGGACCCGGCTACACCTTC
TRBV2,TRBJ1-2,-,-,CASRADREDGYTF,TGTGCCAGCAGGGCCGATAGGGAGGATGGCTACACCTTC
TRBV7-8,TRBJ1-1,-,-,CASSLEALRRDTEAFF,TGTGCCAGCAGCTTAGAAGCCCTCCGCAGGGACACTGAAGCTTTCTTT
TRBV28,TRBJ1-6,few,TRBD1,CASSFRDRGGNSPLHF,TGTGCCAGCAGTTTTCGCGACAGGGGGGGTAATTCACCCCTCCACTTT
TRBV6-1,TRBJ2-1,-,-,CASSDRWATYNEQFF,TGTGCCAGCAGTGACCGCTGGGCCACCTACAATGAGCAGTTCTTC
TRBV28,TRBJ1-1,-,-,CASRTIQNTEAFF,TGTGCCAGCAGAACAATTCAGAACACTGAAGCTTTCTTT
TRBV5-6,TRBJ2-2,-,TRBD1,CASSLQTGWDTGELFF,TGTGCCAGCAGCTTACAGACAGGGTGGGACACCGGGGAGCTGTTTTTT
TRBV27,TRBJ1-1,-,TRBD1,CASASGTGVIEAFF,TGTGCCAGCGCTTCCGGGACAGGGGTAATTGAGGCTTTCTTT
TRBV4-3,TRBJ2-2,-,-,CASSHGGANTGELFF,TGCGCCAGCAGCCACGGGGGAGCGAACACCGGGGAGCTGTTTTTT
TRBV4-2,TRBJ1-2,-,-,CASSQDGHYGYTF,TGTGCCAGCAGCCAAGATGGCCACTATGGCTACACCTTC
TRBV10-3,TRBJ2-3,-,TRBD1,CATSIGGPTDTQYF,TGTGCCACCTCCATAGGGGGCCCCACAGATACGCAGTATTTT